This is a list of T cell receptor beta chains from one sample in a study of T cells in Graves' hyperthyroidism and ophthalmopathy. TCRdb used MiXCR to reprocess the multiplex PCR reads, holding one entry per CDR3 protein. The table shows 250,000 or so distinct CDR3 sequences, with about 15% occurring only once. The sample consisted of blood. The receptors come from a woman in her forties or fifties with Graves' hyperthyroidism that later progressed to Graves' ophthalmopathy. The CDR3 runs from the conserved cysteine through the conserved F or W. The D gene is left open where the match is weak. Rows give clone size only sometimes, using once, few, many, or a class for an expanded clone.

TRBV13	TRBJ1-2	many	TRBD1	CASSFGDRDNYGYTF	TGTGCCAGCAGCTTCGGGGACAGAGATAACTATGGCTACACCTTC
TRBV28	TRBJ2-7	many	NA	CASSHGTVSYEQYF	TGTGCCAGCAGTCACGGGACTGTCTCCTACGAGCAGTACTTC
TRBV4-1	TRBJ1-1	few	TRBD1	CASRRGQGVNTEAFF	TGCGCCAGCAGAAGAGGACAGGGGGTAAACACTGAAGCTTTCTTT
TRBV3-1	TRBJ2-3	many	NA	CASSQEGVGTDTQYF	TGTGCCAGCAGCCAGGAGGGGGTTGGCACAGATACGCAGTATTTT
TRBV27	TRBJ2-3	many	NA	CASRTSVNTDTQYF	TGTGCCAGCAGGACCTCGGTAAACACAGATACGCAGTATTTT
TRBV27	TRBJ1-4	many	NA	CASSFRAGPEKLFF	TGTGCCAGCAGTTTTCGGGCAGGGCCTGAAAAACTGTTTTTT
TRBV5-1	TRBJ1-5	NA	NA	CASSLGAGAGNQLQHF	TGCGCCAGCAGCTTGGGGGCAGGGGCGGGCAATCAGCTCCAGCATTTT
TRBV7-6	TRBJ1-3	NA	NA	CASSLEPSSGNTIYF	TGTGCCAGCAGCTTAGAACCGAGCTCTGGAAACACCATATATTTT
TRBV28	TRBJ1-5	many	TRBD1	CASRDDRVSRQPQHF	TGTGCCAGCAGGGACGACAGGGTATCAAGGCAGCCCCAGCATTTT
TRBV7-6	TRBJ1-3	NA	NA	CASSPRTVGNTIYF	TGTGCCAGCAGCCCACGGACAGTTGGAAACACCATATATTTT
TRBV10-3	TRBJ2-3	many	TRBD2	CATAGLADTDTQYF	TGTGCCACCGCGGGACTAGCGGACACAGATACGCAGTATTTT
TRBV6-1	TRBJ2-1	many	NA	CASRGDFPSSYNEQFF	TGTGCCAGCAGAGGGGACTTCCCAAGCTCCTACAATGAGCAGTTCTTC
TRBV4-1	TRBJ2-4	NA	NA	CASSQGGARAIAKNIQYF	TGCGCCAGCAGCCAAGGAGGGGCGAGGGCAATAGCCAAAAACATTCAGTACTTC
TRBV20-1	TRBJ2-3	many	NA	CSARDRTGRSTDTQYF	TGCAGTGCTAGAGATAGGACGGGGCGAAGCACAGATACGCAGTATTTT
TRBV7-9	TRBJ2-7	few	NA	CASSLGPHEQYF	TGTGCCAGCAGCCTGGGGCCGCACGAGCAGTACTTC
TRBV5-1	TRBJ2-3	many	NA	CASSFGLDTQYF	TGCGCCAGCAGCTTCGGACTAGATACGCAGTATTTT
TRBV6-2/TRBV6-3	TRBJ1-5	many	NA	CASSSGVQPQHF	TGTGCCAGCAGTTCAGGGGTTCAGCCCCAGCATTTT
TRBV11-2	TRBJ2-3	NA	TRBD2	CASSIASGSTDTQYF	TGTGCCAGCAGCATAGCTAGCGGCAGCACAGATACGCAGTATTTT
TRBV20-1	TRBJ2-3	many	TRBD2	CSALSGRRTDTQYF	TGCAGTGCCCTGAGCGGGAGGCGTACAGATACGCAGTATTTT
TRBV28	TRBJ1-2	NA	TRBD1	CASSPGQGARRGYGYTF	TGTGCCAGCAGTCCCGGACAGGGGGCGCGCCGCGGCTATGGCTACACCTTC
TRBV6-1	TRBJ1-1	many	NA	CASSDHQGNPTEAFF	TGTGCCAGCAGTGATCATCAGGGGAATCCCACTGAAGCTTTCTTT
TRBV7-8	TRBJ2-4	many	NA	CASSIGLSDIQYF	TGTGCCAGCAGCATTGGACTCTCCGACATTCAGTACTTC
TRBV18	TRBJ2-2	once	NA	CASHTPPRATGELFF	TGTGCCAGCCACACCCCCCCAAGGGCCACCGGGGAGCTGTTTTTT
TRBV6-1	TRBJ1-2	many	NA	CGGGNYGYTF	TGTGGGGGGGGGAACTATGGCTACACCTTC
TRBV6-1	TRBJ1-5	few	NA	CASSGMGGYQPQHF	TGTGCCAGCAGCGGGATGGGGGGCTATCAGCCCCAGCATTTT
TRBV6-5	TRBJ2-7	NA	NA	CASSYSAGRGNSYEQYF	TGTGCCAGCAGTTACTCGGCGGGGCGGGGCAATTCCTACGAGCAGTACTTC
TRBV28	TRBJ1-1	many	TRBD1	CASSTNPGQGRSFF	TGTGCCAGCAGTACGAATCCGGGACAGGGACGATCTTTCTTT
TRBV3-1	TRBJ1-2	many	NA	CASSQVGNSAYGYTF	TGTGCCAGCAGCCAAGTCGGTAATAGCGCCTATGGCTACACCTTC
TRBV20-1	TRBJ1-4	NA	NA	CSARGTDEKLFF	TGCAGTGCTAGAGGCACGGATGAAAAACTGTTTTTT
TRBV4-2	TRBJ1-2	NA	NA	CASSPPDRNYGYTF	TGTGCCAGCAGCCCGCCGGACAGAAACTATGGCTACACCTTC
TRBV18	TRBJ1-2	many	NA	CASSPGRRSGYGYTF	TGTGCCAGCTCCCCGGGGCGCAGGTCCGGCTATGGCTACACCTTC
TRBV20-1	TRBJ2-1	many	TRBD2	CSAREEQQFF	TGCAGTGCTCGGGAGGAACAGCAGTTCTTC
TRBV14	TRBJ2-1	few	TRBD1	CASSKQGSSYNEQFF	TGTGCCAGCAGCAAACAGGGGAGCTCCTACAATGAGCAGTTCTTC
TRBV2	TRBJ2-5	NA	TRBD1	CASRDRGSRETQYF	TGTGCCAGCAGGGACAGGGGGAGTCGAGAGACCCAGTACTTC
TRBV2	TRBJ2-1	many	NA	CASSRSQVTYNEQFF	TGTGCCAGCAGTCGATCCCAGGTTACCTACAATGAGCAGTTCTTC
TRBV18	TRBJ2-1	NA	TRBD2	CASSPGTSGRYNEQFF	TGTGCCAGCTCACCCGGGACTAGCGGGAGATACAATGAGCAGTTCTTC
TRBV28	TRBJ1-5	many	NA	CASSLLIRAVGNQPQHF	TGTGCCAGCAGTTTGTTAATAAGGGCAGTTGGCAATCAGCCCCAGCATTTT
TRBV20-1	TRBJ2-2	many	NA	CSARALIRRTGELFF	TGCAGTGCTAGAGCTCTGATACGCAGGACCGGGGAGCTGTTTTTT
TRBV14	TRBJ2-3	few	TRBD2	CASSQAFGTSWLGTQYF	TGTGCCAGCAGCCAAGCATTTGGGACTAGCTGGTTAGGTACGCAGTATTTT
TRBV30	TRBJ2-5	many	TRBD2	CAWTDTGLAGTGTQYF	TGTGCCTGGACCGATACGGGACTAGCGGGAACGGGGACCCAGTACTTC
TRBV18	TRBJ2-6	few	NA	CASSPRTVTNLISGANVLTF	TGTGCCAGCTCACCCCGGACAGTGACGAACCTTATCTCTGGGGCCAACGTCCTGACTTTC
TRBV6-1	TRBJ1-1	many	NA	CASSEALGDTEAFF	TGTGCCAGCAGTGAAGCTCTAGGTGACACTGAAGCTTTCTTT
TRBV25-1	TRBJ2-3	NA	NA	CASSDLSLDTDTQYF	TGTGCCAGCAGTGACCTCTCCCTAGACACAGATACGCAGTATTTT
TRBV7-3	TRBJ2-2	NA	NA	CASSLGENTGELVF	TGTGCCAGCAGCTTGGGTGAGAACACCGGGGAGCTGGTTTTT
TRBV2	TRBJ1-1	many	NA	CASSDDGTEAFF	TGTGCCAGCAGTGACGACGGCACTGAAGCTTTCTTT
TRBV7-8	TRBJ1-2	few	NA	CASSLRPGSSPTIYGYTF	TGTGCCAGCAGCTTAAGGCCGGGGTCCAGTCCCACGATTTATGGCTACACCTTC